Listed below are T cell receptor beta chains from one sample, sequenced in a study of Ad26.COV2.S vaccination and SARS-CoV-2 variants. The repertoire was sequenced with immunoSEQ multiplex PCR; TCRdb's copy has only in-frame clones and lacks some. Among roughly 500,000 clones listed, nearly 90% were seen once. This specimen consisted of peripheral blood, obtained in a trial of Ad26.COV2.S vaccine versus placebo. Receptors originate from a person between 18 and 65 years old who received the Ad26.COV2.S COVID-19 vaccine or a placebo. CDR3s include the opening cysteine and the closing phenylalanine or tryptophan. D genes are given only for firm matches. For some rows the clone size is stated as once, few or many, or as a class when expanded; others skip it.

TRBV4-2	12	-	TRBJ1-2	-	TGTGCCAGCAGCTCCCGGGCACCCGGCTACACCTTC	CASSSRAPGYTF
TRBV3-1/TRBV3-2	18	-	TRBJ2-2	-	TGTGCCAGCAGCCTAAGCCCCTCGGGGGACCAATACACCGGGGAGCTGTTTTTT	CASSLSPSGDQYTGELFF
TRBV5-4	15	-	TRBJ1-1	few	TGTGCCAGCAGCTTGGCCTGGGGTTCGAACACTGAAGCTTTCTTT	CASSLAWGSNTEAFF
TRBV5-4	15	-	TRBJ2-1	-	TGTGCCAGCAGCCCCCAGTTTGGAGTCTACAATGAGCAGTTCTTC	CASSPQFGVYNEQFF
TRBV7-9	11	-	TRBJ2-1	-	TGTGCCAGCAGCCTGCGACAGGAGCAGTTCTTC	CASSLRQEQFF
TRBV5-1	15	-	TRBJ1-1	-	TGCGCCAGCAGCTTGAGTGGCAGGCAGTACACTGAAGCTTTCTTT	CASSLSGRQYTEAFF
TRBV19	13	-	TRBJ1-5	-	TGTGCCAGTTACTCGGGAGGGTTTCAGCCCCAGCATTTT	CASYSGGFQPQHF
TRBV28	14	TRBD1	TRBJ2-5	once	TGTGCCAGCGGCCGATGGGACAGGCCAGAGACCCAGTACTTC	CASGRWDRPETQYF
TRBV14	12	-	TRBJ2-3	-	TGTGCCAGCAGCCAACGGGGGGCTTTGCAGTATTTT	CASSQRGALQYF
TRBV7-9	15	-	TRBJ1-2	-	TGTGCCAGCAGCCCAAGGGGAGGGCGAGGTTATGGCTACACCTTC	CASSPRGGRGYGYTF
TRBV18	13	-	TRBJ1-5	few	TGTGCCAGCTCACCAGGGAGCAATCAGCCCCAGCATTTT	CASSPGSNQPQHF
TRBV5-1	16	TRBD1	TRBJ2-2	-	TGCGCCAGCAGCGACGCAGGGGGCGCGGGCACCGGGGAGCTGTTTTTT	CASSDAGGAGTGELFF
TRBV24-1	15	TRBD2	TRBJ2-1	-	TGTGCCACCAGTGGGGGGGGGAGCTCCTACAATGAGCAGTTCTTC	CATSGGGSSYNEQFF
TRBV29-1	12	TRBD1	TRBJ2-5	-	TGCAGCGCCCGGACAGGTCAAGAGACCCAGTACTTC	CSARTGQETQYF
TRBV4-3	14	-	TRBJ1-1	-	TGCGCCAGCAGCCAGTTAGGGTCTAACACTGAAGCTTTCTTT	CASSQLGSNTEAFF
TRBV3-1/TRBV3-2	13	-	TRBJ2-3	-	TGTGCCAGCAGCTGGGACAACACAGATACGCAGTATTTT	CASSWDNTDTQYF
TRBV30	12	-	TRBJ1-2	-	TGTGCCTGGCTCTATCGCCCTTATGGCTACACCTTC	CAWLYRPYGYTF
TRBV3-1/TRBV3-2	14	-	TRBJ1-2	-	TGTGCCAGCAGCCAAGATGGGGGGGCTCGGGGCTACACCTTC	CASSQDGGARGYTF
TRBV27	14	-	TRBJ1-4	-	TGTGCCAGCAGTTTATCCAACGTCCGTGAAAAACTGTTTTTT	CASSLSNVREKLFF
TRBV3-1/TRBV3-2	11	-	TRBJ1-2	-	TGTGCCAGCAGCCAAGAGGACGGCTACACCTTC	CASSQEDGYTF
TRBV24-1	16	TRBD1	TRBJ1-3	-	TGTGCCACCAGTGATAGTGGACAGGACTCTGGAAACACCATATATTTT	CATSDSGQDSGNTIYF
TRBV28	14	-	TRBJ1-1	once	TGTGCCAGCATCGGGTCGTTGAGGGGCACTGAAGCTTTCTTT	CASIGSLRGTEAFF
TRBV10-3	13	TRBD2	TRBJ2-3	-	TGTGCCACCTTAGCGGGGGGCACAGATACGCAGTATTTT	CATLAGGTDTQYF
TRBV6-6	15	-	TRBJ2-3	once	TGTGCCAGCAGTTACAGAGGGGGAATGGGAGATACGCAGTATTTT	CASSYRGGMGDTQYF
TRBV3-1/TRBV3-2	16	TRBD1	TRBJ2-3	-	TGTGCCAGCAGCCACCCTCCGGGACAGAGAGCAGATACGCAGTATTTT	CASSHPPGQRADTQYF
TRBV18	15	TRBD1	TRBJ1-2	once	TGTGCCAGCCGCCGCACGACAGGGGCGGCTTCTGGCTACACCTTC	CASRRTTGAASGYTF
TRBV5-1	13	-	TRBJ1-6	-	TGCGCCAGCAGCTTGGATTTAGGTTCACCCCTCCACTTT	CASSLDLGSPLHF
TRBV5-1	14	-	TRBJ2-3	-	TGCGCCAGCAGCTTGCCGGGGGCTTGGGATACGCAGTATTTT	CASSLPGAWDTQYF
TRBV5-6	14	TRBD1	TRBJ2-5	-	TGTGCCAGCAGCTCTCGGACAGGTTCTTGGACCCAGTACTTC	CASSSRTGSWTQYF
TRBV28	14	-	TRBJ2-2	-	TGTGCCAGCAGTTCCGATGTAACCCCCGGGGAGCTGTTTTTT	CASSSDVTPGELFF
TRBV6-6	15	-	TRBJ2-1	-	TGTGCCAGCAACCCACAAAGGGGCCTGACCAATGAGCAGTTCTTC	CASNPQRGLTNEQFF
TRBV11-2	14	-	TRBJ2-6	-	TGTGCCACCTCATTGGTTGCCGGGGCCAACGTCCTGACTTTC	CATSLVAGANVLTF
TRBV9	15	-	TRBJ2-1	-	TGTGCCAGCAGCCCCCGGGTGCCCGCCTACAATGAGCAGTTCTTC	CASSPRVPAYNEQFF
TRBV7-2	15	-	TRBJ2-7	-	TGTGCCAGCAGCTTGCGAGGGGTAAACACCTACGAGCAGTACTTC	CASSLRGVNTYEQYF
TRBV5-6	16	-	TRBJ2-1	-	TGTGCCAGCAGCCATGGCCCAGCGCCAGCCTACAATGAGCAGTTCTTC	CASSHGPAPAYNEQFF
TRBV4-3	18	-	TRBJ1-5	few	TGCGCCAGCAGCGACAGCCGGAAAAGGACAGTAGACAATCAGCCCCAGCATTTT	CASSDSRKRTVDNQPQHF
TRBV4-2	18	TRBD2	TRBJ2-2	once	TGTGCCAGCAGCCGGGGAATAGCGGGGGGGCCCGACACCGGGGAGCTGTTTTTT	CASSRGIAGGPDTGELFF
TRBV3-1/TRBV3-2	18	TRBD2	TRBJ2-3	few	TGTGCCAGCAGCCTAGGTGGAAGACTAGCGGACCGCACAGATACGCAGTATTTT	CASSLGGRLADRTDTQYF
TRBV2	14	-	TRBJ1-6	-	TGTGCCAGCACCCTGGGGGGTCCTCCTCGTCCCCTCCACTTT	CASTLGGPPRPLHF
TRBV7-9	15	TRBD1	TRBJ1-6	-	TGTGCCAGCAGATCCCCGGGACAGATAAATTCACCCCTCCACTTT	CASRSPGQINSPLHF
TRBV28	12	-	TRBJ1-2	-	TGTGCCAGCAGCCTAAGTGAATATGGCTACACCTTC	CASSLSEYGYTF
TRBV18	14	-	TRBJ2-1	-	TGTGCCAGCTCACCACCGGACCGTTACAATGAGCAGTTCTTC	CASSPPDRYNEQFF
TRBV27	14	-	TRBJ1-1	-	TGTGCCAGCAGTTTTTTGGGGGAGGGCACTGAAGCTTTCTTT	CASSFLGEGTEAFF
TRBV18	17	TRBD1	TRBJ2-1	-	TGTGCCAGCTCACCAACACAGGGGGCAGGTACGGTCTATGAGCAGTTCTTC	CASSPTQGAGTVYEQFF
TRBV2	14	-	TRBJ1-5	-	TGTGCCAGCAGTGTGCGGGGGATCAATCAGCCCCAGCATTTT	CASSVRGINQPQHF
TRBV28	17	TRBD2	TRBJ2-3	-	TGTGCCAGCAGTTTCCCTTCTAGCGGGGGGGCCACAGATACGCAGTATTTT	CASSFPSSGGATDTQYF
TRBV18	16	-	TRBJ2-6	-	TGTGCCAGCTCACCAGGCGTAGCCCGCGGGGCCAACGTCCTGACTTTC	CASSPGVARGANVLTF
TRBV15	14	-	TRBJ2-2	-	TGTGCCACCTCAGGAAGCTGGGACACCGGGGAGCTGTTTTTT	CATSGSWDTGELFF
TRBV4-3	15	-	TRBJ2-5	-	TGCGCCAGCAGCCAAGAAGGACTAATTCAAGAGACCCAGTACTTC	CASSQEGLIQETQYF
TRBV7-6	14	TRBD2	TRBJ2-3	-	TGTGCCAGCAGCCGTAGCGGGCCCACAGATACGCAGTATTTT	CASSRSGPTDTQYF
TRBV3-1/TRBV3-2	14	-	TRBJ2-7	-	TGTGCCAGCAGCAGAGCCGGGATACTCTACGAGCAGTACTTC	CASSRAGILYEQYF
TRBV2	12	-	TRBJ2-5	-	TGTGCCAGCATAGGGGGATGGGAGACCCAGTACTTC	CASIGGWETQYF
TRBV19	15	-	TRBJ1-2	-	TGTGCCAGTAGTATAGTGGCAGGGAACAACTATGGCTACACCTTC	CASSIVAGNNYGYTF
TRBV5-6	14	-	TRBJ2-2	-	TGTGCCAGCAGCTTGGGTTCGGCGACCGGGGAGCTGTTTTTT	CASSLGSATGELFF
TRBV4-3	15	-	TRBJ2-2	-	TGCGCCAGCAGCCAAGGGGGAACTATCACCGGGGAGCTGTTTTTT	CASSQGGTITGELFF
TRBV5-6	16	-	TRBJ1-3	-	TGTGCCAGCAGCTTCGCTCTTGATGGTTCTGGAAACACCATATATTTT	CASSFALDGSGNTIYF
TRBV3-1/TRBV3-2	17	-	TRBJ2-1	-	TGTGCCAGCAGCCAAGATCTTGGCGGACAGATTTACAATGAGCAGTTCTTC	CASSQDLGGQIYNEQFF
TRBV7-3	13	-	TRBJ2-2	-	TGTGCCAGCAGCCCGCGAGGGAACGGGGAGCTGTTTTTT	CASSPRGNGELFF
TRBV29-1	10	-	TRBJ2-7	few	TGCAGCGTTGTCTGGGTCGAGCAGTACTTC	CSVVWVEQYF
TRBV25-1	15	-	TRBJ1-4	-	TGTGCCAGCAGCATAATAGGCGCAGGGCCCGAAAAACTGTTTTTT	CASSIIGAGPEKLFF